The present entry profiles one TCR beta chain with its context. The sample is drawn from a study of cytomegalovirus exposure and HLA in healthy donors. V was cut by 5 bases and J by 8 bases, with 19 bases left in between. CDR3 length: 15 amino acids. CDR1 and CDR2 from the germline V gene are MNHEY and SMNVEV (reference sequence). At sampling all donors were nominally healthy, likely with unrecorded immune exposures. 60 Vbeta and 13 Jbeta primers were used in PCR. Libraries were prepared by immunoSEQ multiplex PCR; TCRdb keeps only in-frame clonotypes and omits some of them. The sample has 100,000 to 150,000 clones; more than 15% are singletons.

The chain carries TRBV27 and TRBJ2-4; no clear D gene. This receptor was taken from a female donor in good health and CMV-seropositive. Material for sequencing was PBMCs. CDR3 nucleotides: TGTGCCAGCAGTCCCGGTGTCTATTCGGCGGACATTCAGTACTTC. It translates to CASSPGVYSADIQYF.